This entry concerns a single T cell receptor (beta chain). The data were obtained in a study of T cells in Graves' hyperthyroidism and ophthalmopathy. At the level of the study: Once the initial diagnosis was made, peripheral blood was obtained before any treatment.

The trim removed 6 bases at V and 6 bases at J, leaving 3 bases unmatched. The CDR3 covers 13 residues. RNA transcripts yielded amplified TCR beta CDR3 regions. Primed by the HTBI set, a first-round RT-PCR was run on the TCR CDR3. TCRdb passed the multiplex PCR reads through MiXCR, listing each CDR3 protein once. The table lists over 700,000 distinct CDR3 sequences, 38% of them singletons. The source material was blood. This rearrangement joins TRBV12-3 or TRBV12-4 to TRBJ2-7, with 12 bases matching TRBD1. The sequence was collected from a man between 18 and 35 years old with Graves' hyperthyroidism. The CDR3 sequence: CASRGTGGFEQYF. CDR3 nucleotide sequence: TGTGCCAGCAGGGGGACAGGGGGCTTCGAGCAGTACTTC.